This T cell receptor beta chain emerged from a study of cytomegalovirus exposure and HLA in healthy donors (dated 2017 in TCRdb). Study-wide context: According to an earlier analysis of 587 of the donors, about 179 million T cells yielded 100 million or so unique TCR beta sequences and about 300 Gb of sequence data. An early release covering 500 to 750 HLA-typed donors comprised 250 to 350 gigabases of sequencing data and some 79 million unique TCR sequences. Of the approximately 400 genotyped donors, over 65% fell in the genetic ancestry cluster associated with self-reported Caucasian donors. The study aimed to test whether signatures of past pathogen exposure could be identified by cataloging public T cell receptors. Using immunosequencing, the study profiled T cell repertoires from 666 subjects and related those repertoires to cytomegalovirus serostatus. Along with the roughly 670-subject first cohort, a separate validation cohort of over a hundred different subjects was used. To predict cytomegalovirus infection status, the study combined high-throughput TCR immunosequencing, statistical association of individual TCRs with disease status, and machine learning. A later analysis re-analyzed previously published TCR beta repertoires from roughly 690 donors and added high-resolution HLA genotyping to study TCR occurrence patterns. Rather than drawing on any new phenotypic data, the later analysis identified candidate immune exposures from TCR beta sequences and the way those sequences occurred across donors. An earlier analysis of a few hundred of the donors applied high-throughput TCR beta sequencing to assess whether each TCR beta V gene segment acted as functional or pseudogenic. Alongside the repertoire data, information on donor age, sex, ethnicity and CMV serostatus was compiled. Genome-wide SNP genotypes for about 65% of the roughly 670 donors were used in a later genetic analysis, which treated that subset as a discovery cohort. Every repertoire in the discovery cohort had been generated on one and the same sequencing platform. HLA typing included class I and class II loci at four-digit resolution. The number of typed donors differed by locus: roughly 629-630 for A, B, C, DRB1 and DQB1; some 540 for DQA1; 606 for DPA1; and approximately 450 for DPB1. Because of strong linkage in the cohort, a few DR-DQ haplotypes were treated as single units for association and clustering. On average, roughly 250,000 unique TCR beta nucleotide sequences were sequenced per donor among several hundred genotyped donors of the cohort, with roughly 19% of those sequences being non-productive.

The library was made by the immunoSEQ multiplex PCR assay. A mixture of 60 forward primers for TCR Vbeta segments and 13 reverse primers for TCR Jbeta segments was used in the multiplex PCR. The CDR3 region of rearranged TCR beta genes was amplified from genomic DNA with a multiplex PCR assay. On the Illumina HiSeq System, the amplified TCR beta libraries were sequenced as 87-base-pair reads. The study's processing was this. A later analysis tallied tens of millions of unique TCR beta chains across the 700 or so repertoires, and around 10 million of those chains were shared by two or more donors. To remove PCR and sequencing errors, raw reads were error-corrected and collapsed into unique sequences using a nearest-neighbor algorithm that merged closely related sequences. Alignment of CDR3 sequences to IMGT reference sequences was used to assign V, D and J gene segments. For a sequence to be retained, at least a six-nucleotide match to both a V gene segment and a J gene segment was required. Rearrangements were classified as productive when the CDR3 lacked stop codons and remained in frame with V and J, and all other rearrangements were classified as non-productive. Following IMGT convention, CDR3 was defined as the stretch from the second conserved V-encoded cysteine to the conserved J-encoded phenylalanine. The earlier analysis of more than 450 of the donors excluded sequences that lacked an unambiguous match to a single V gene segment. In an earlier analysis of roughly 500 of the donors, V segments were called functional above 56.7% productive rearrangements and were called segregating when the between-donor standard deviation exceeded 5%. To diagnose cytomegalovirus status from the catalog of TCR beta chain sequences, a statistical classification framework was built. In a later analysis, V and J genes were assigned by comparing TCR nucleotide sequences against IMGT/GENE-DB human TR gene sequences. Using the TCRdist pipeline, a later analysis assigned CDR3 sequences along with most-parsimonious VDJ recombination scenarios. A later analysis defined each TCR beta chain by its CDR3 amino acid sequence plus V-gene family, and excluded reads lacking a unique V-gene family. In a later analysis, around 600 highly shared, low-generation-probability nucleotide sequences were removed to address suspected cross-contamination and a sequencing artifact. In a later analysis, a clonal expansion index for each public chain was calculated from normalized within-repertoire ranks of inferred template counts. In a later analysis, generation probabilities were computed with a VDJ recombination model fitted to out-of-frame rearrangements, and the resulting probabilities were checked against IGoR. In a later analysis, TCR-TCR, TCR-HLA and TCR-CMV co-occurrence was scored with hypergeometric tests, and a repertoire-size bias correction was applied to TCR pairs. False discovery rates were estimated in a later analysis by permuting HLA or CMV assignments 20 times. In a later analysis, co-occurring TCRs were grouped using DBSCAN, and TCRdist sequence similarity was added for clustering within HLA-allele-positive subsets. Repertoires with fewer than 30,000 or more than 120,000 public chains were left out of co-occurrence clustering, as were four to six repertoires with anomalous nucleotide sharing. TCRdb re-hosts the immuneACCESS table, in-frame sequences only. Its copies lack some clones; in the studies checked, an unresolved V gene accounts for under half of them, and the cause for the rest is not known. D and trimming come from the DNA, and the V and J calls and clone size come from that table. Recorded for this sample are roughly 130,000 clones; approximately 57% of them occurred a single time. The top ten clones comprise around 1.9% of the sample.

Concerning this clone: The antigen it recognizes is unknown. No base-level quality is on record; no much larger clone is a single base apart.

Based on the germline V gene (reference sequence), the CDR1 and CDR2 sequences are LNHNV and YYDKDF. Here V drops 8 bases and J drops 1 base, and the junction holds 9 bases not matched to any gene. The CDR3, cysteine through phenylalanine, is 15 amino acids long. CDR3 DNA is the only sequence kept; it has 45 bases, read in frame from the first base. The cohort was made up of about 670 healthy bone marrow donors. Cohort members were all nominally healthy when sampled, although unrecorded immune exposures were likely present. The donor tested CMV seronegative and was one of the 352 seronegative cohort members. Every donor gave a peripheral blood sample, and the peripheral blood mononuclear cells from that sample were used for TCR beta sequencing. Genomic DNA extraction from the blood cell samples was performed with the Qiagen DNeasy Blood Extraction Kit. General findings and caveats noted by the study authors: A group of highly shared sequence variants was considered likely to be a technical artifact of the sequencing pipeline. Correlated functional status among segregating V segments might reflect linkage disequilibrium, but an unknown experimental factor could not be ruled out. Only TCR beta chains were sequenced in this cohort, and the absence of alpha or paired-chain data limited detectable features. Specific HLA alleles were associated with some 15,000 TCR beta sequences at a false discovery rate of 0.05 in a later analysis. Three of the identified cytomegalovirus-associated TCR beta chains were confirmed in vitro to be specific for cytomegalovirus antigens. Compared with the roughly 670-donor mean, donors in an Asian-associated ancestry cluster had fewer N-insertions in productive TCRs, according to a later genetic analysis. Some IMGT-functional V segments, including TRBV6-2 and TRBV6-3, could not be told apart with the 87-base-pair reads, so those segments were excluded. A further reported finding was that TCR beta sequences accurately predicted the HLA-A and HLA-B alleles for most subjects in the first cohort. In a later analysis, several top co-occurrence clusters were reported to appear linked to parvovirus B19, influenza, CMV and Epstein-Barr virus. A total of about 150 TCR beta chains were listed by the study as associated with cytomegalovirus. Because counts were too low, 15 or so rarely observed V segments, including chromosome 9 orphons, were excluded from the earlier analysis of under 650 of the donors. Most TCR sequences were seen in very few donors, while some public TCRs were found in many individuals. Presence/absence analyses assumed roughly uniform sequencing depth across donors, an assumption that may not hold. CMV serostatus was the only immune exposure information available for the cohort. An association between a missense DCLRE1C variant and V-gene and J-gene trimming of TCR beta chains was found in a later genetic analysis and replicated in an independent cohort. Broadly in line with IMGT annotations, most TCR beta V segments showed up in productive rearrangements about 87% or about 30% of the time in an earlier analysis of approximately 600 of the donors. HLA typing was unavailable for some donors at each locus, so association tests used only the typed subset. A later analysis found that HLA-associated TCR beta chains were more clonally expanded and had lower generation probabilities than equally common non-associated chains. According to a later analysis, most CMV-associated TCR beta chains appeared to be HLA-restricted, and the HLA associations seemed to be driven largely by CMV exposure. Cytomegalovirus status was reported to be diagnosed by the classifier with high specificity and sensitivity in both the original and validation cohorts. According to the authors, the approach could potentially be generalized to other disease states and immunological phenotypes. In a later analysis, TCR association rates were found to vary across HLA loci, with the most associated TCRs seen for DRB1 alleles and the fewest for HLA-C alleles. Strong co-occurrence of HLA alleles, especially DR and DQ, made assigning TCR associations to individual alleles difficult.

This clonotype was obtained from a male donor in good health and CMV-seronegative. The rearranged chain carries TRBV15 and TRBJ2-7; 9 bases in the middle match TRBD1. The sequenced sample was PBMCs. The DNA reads TGTGCCACCGCGACCGGGACAGGGAATTCCTACGAGCAGTACTTC. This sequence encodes CATATGTGNSYEQYF.